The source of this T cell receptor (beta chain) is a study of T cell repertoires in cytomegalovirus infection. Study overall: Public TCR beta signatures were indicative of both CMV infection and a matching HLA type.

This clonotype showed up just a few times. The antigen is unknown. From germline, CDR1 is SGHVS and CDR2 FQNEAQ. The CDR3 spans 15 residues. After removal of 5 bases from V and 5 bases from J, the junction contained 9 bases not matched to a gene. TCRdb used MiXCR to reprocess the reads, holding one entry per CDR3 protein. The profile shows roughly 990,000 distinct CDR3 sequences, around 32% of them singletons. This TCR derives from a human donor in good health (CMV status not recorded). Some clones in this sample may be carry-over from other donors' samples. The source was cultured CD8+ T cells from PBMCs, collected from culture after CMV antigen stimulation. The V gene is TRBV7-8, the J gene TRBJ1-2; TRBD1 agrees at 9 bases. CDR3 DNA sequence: TGTGCCAGCAGCGGGAAGGACAGGGGCAATTATGGCTACACCTTC. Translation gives CASSGKDRGNYGYTF.